These 9 T cell receptor beta chains were sequenced from one sample in a study of T cell changes during pregnancy in multiple sclerosis. Data came from immunoSEQ multiplex PCR; TCRdb stores just in-frame clones and leaves some out. The sample includes some 73,000 clones, almost 95% of them seen just once. The sequenced sample was peripheral blood, obtained in the third trimester of pregnancy. The receptors shown here come from a female donor in good health, enrolled as a control in a pregnancy study.

The chain combines TRBV28 with TRBJ2-1; 8 nucleotides match TRBD1. The trim removed 2 bases at V and 9 bases at J, leaving 6 bases unmatched. Germline values: CDR1 MDHEN, CDR2 SYDVKM. The CDR3 runs to 14 residues. In DNA form, the CDR3 reads TGTGCCAGCAGTTTAGCCAGGGGGCGCGTTGAGCAGTTCTTC. Amino acids: CASSLARGRVEQFF. The full variable domain, completed using reference TRBV28 and TRBJ2-1, is DVKVTQSSRYLVKRTGEKVFLECVQDMDHENMFWYRQDPGLGLRLIYFSYDVKMKEKGDIPEGYSVSREKKERFSLILESASTNQTSMYLCASSLARGRVEQFFGPGTRLTVL.

The gene calls are TRBV6-1 and TRBJ1-1, with D unresolved. Trimming pared 7 bases from V and 2 bases from J, leaving 11 bases between. Germline V gene data show CDR1 as MNHNS and CDR2 as SASEGT. This CDR3 spans 13 amino acids. This CDR3 is CASIQPENTEAFF. Here the CDR3 DNA reads TGTGCCAGCATCCAACCAGAAAACACTGAAGCTTTCTTT.

The V gene is TRBV7-9, the J gene TRBJ1-2; 9 nucleotides line up with TRBD1. Germline V CDR1 and CDR2: SEHNR, FQNEAQ (reference sequence). The CDR3 loop spans 15 amino acids. The trim removed 5 bases at V and 3 bases at J, leaving 7 bases unmatched. The chain's CDR3 is CASSPGQGIDYGYTF. CDR3 DNA sequence: TGTGCCAGCAGCCCCGGACAGGGGATTGACTATGGCTACACCTTC.

The chain is built from TRBV7-2 and TRBJ2-1, with D possibly TRBD2 on 6 matching bases. V lost 3 bases to trimming and J lost 2 bases, with 11 bases between them. CDR3 length: 15 residues. Germline V lookup: CDR1 SGHTA, CDR2 FQGNSA. As DNA, the CDR3 is TGTGCCAGCAGCTTTGCCGGGAGAGCCTACAATGAGCAGTTCTTC. This codes for CASSFAGRAYNEQFF.

This clone was recorded once. CDR3 sequence reads: CASSLTGTSVETQYF. DNA of the CDR3: TGTGCCAGCAGCTTAACCGGGACTAGTGTAGAGACCCAGTACTTC. The rearrangement joins TRBV7-6 to TRBJ2-7, with 8 bases aligning to TRBD2. The last part of the DNA fits TRBJ2-5 better; the J call may be wrong. CDR3 length equals 15 residues. Germline lookup yields CDR1 SGHVS and CDR2 FNYEAQ.

This chain uses TRBV5-1 with TRBJ2-1; 9 nucleotides align to TRBD2. The CDR3 contains 16 residues. The germline V gene has CDR1 SGHRS and CDR2 YFSETQ. V lost 0 bases, J lost 9 bases, and 10 bases stayed unmatched. The CDR3 nucleotides are TGCGCCAGCAGCTTGGACCGCGGGGGGGCCAGGGGTGAGCAGTTCTTC. Translated: CASSLDRGGARGEQFF. The variable domain in full, completed from reference TRBV5-1 and TRBJ2-1, reads KAGVTQTPRYLIKTRGQQVTLSCSPISGHRSVSWYQQTPGQGLQFLFEYFSETQRNKGNFPGRFSGRQFSNSRSEMNVSTLELGDSALYLCASSLDRGGARGEQFFGPGTRLTVL.

The chain recombines TRBV30 with TRBJ1-2; D gene unclear. Germline CDR1 and CDR2: GTSNPN and SVGIG (reference sequence). CDR3 length: 14 amino acids. Deletions cut 3 bases from V and 3 bases from J, with 14 bases between. As DNA, the CDR3 is TGTGCCTGGAGATCAGTAGGGAGCGACTATGGCTACACCTTC. It encodes CAWRSVGSDYGYTF.

J is TRBJ2-3 and V is TRBV28; TRBD2 agrees at 14 bases. CDR1 and CDR2 (germline): MDHEN, SYDVKM. With V trimmed by 2 bases and J by 5 bases, 6 bases remained unmatched. The CDR3 extends over 17 amino acids. The CDR3, as DNA: TGTGCCAGCAGTTTAAAGACTAGCGGGGGGGCCTTAGATACGCAGTATTTT. Protein sequence: CASSLKTSGGALDTQYF.

The chain uses TRBV28 and TRBJ1-1; D unclear. The CDR3 has 15 residues. Trimming took off 6 bases at V and 0 bases at J, with 14 bases between the two ends. The V gene's germline CDR1 is MDHEN and CDR2 SYDVKM. This CDR3 is CASRLGGKMNTEAFF. The CDR3 DNA reads as TGTGCCAGCAGGTTGGGAGGGAAGATGAACACTGAAGCTTTCTTT.